This T cell receptor (beta chain) is drawn from a study of CD8 T cells in ankylosing spondylitis. Study-wide findings and caveats: Within ankylosing spondylitis blood, a TCR beta motif made up of seven to nine highly homologous variants appeared to be characteristic. Reported data indicate significant enrichment of disease-linked clones within matched ankylosing spondylitis synovial fluid.

The table lists this clonotype with a few counts. Its specificity is not known. Generation of TCR beta libraries employed quantitative 5'-RACE incorporating molecular barcodes. TCRdb re-analysed the 5' RACE reads in MiXCR, keeping a single row per CDR3 protein. This sample has fewer than 400,000 distinct CDR3 sequences, with 20% to 25% found just once. The sample was blood, either unsorted or a sorted T cell fraction (not recorded which). The source is a male donor with ankylosing spondylitis.

The CDR3 sequence: CASSLETGANYGYTF. CDR3 DNA sequence: TGCGCCAGCAGTCTCGAGACAGGGGCAAACTATGGCTACACCTTC. The gene calls are TRBV5-1 and TRBJ1-2; TRBD1 agrees at 8 bases. This CDR3 spans 15 amino acids. Germline lookup yields CDR1 SGHRS and CDR2 YFSETQ. Trimming cost V 5 bases and J 2 bases; bases outside gene matches: 8.